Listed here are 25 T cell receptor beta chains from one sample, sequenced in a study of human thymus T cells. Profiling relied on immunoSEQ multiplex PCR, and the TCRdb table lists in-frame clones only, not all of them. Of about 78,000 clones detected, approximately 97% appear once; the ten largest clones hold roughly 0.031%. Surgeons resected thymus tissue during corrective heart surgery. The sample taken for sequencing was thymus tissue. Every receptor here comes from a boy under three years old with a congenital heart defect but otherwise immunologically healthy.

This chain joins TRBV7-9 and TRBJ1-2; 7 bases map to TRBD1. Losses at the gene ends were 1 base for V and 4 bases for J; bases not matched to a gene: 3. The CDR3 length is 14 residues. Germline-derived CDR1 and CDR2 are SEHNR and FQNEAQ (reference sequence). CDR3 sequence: CASSLVQGIYGYTF. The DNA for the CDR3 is TGTGCCAGCAGCTTAGTACAGGGGATCTATGGCTACACCTTC.

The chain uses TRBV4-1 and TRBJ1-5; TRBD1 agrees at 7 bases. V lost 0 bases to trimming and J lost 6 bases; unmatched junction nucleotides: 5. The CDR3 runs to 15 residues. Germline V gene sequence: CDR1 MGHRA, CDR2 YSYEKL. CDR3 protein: CASSQDNRGGQPQHF. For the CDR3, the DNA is TGCGCCAGCAGCCAAGATAACAGGGGTGGTCAGCCCCAGCATTTT.

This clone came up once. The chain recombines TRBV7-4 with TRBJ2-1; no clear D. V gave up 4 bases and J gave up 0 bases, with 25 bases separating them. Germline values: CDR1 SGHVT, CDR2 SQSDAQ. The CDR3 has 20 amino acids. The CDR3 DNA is TGTGCCAGCAGCTCTTGCCGTGGGTTTCCAGTGCCGGGCTCCTACAATGAGCAGTTCTTC. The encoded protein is CASSSCRGFPVPGSYNEQFF.

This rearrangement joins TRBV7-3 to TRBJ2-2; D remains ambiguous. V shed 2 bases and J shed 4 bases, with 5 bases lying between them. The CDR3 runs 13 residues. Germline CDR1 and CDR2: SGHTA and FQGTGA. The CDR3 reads CASSLGFTGELFF. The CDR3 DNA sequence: TGTGCCAGCAGCTTAGGTTTCACCGGGGAGCTGTTTTTT.

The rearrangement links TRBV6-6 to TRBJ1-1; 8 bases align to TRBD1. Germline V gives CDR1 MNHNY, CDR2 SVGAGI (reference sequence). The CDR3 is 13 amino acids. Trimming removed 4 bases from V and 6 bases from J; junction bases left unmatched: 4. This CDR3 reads CASSLYRGSEAFF. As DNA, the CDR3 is TGTGCCAGCAGTTTATACAGGGGGTCTGAAGCTTTCTTT.

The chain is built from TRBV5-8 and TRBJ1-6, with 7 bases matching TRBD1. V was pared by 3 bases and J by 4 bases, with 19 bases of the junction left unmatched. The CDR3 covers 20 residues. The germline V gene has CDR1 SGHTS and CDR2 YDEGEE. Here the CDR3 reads CASSWTTGDNLRGYNSPLHF. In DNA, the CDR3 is TGTGCCAGCAGCTGGACTACAGGGGATAATTTAAGGGGGTATAATTCACCCCTCCACTTT.

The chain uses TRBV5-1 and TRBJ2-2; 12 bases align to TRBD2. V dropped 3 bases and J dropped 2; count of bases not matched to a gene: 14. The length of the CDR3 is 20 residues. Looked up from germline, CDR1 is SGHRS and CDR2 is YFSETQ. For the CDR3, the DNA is TGCGCCAGCAGCTGTACCGGGACAGACGGACTAGCGGGAAACACCGGGGAGCTGTTTTTT. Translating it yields CASSCTGTDGLAGNTGELFF.

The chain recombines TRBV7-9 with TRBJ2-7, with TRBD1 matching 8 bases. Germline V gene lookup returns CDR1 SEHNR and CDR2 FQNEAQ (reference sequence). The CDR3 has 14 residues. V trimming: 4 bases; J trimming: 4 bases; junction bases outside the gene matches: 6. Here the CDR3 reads CASSSRDRQYEQYF. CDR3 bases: TGTGCCAGCAGCTCCCGGGACAGGCAGTACGAGCAGTACTTC.

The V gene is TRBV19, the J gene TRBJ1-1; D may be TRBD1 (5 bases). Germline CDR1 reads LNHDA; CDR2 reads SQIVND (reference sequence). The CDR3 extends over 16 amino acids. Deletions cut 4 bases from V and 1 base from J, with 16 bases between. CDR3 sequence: CASSKGENGTNTEAFF. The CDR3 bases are TGTGCCAGTAGTAAAGGGGAGAATGGGACGAACACTGAAGCTTTCTTT.

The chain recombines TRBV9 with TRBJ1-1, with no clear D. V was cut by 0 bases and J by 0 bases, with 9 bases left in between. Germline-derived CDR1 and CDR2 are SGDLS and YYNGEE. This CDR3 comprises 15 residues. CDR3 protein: CASSVARAMNTEAFF. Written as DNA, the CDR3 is TGTGCCAGCAGCGTAGCGAGGGCCATGAACACTGAAGCTTTCTTT.

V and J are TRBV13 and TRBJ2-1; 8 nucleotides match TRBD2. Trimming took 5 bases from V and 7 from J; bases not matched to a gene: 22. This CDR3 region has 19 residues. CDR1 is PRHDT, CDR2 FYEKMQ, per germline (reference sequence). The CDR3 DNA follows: TGTGCCAGCAGCCCGCAGCGGGGCGGGAGGTCTCGTTGCCCTAATGAGCAGTTCTTC. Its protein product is CASSPQRGGRSRCPNEQFF. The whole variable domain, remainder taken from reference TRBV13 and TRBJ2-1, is AAGVIQSPRHLIKEKRETATLKCYPIPRHDTVYWYQQGPGQDPQFLISFYEKMQSDKGSIPDRFSAQQFSDYHSELNMSSLELGDSALYFCASSPQRGGRSRCPNEQFFGPGTRLTVL.

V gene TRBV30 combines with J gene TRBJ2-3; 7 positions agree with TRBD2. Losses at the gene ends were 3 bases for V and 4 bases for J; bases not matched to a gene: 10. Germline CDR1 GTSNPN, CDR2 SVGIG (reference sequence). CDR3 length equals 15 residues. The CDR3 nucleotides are TGTGCCTGGAGATTGGGGGGGGTACCCTCAGATACGCAGTATTTT. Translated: CAWRLGGVPSDTQYF.

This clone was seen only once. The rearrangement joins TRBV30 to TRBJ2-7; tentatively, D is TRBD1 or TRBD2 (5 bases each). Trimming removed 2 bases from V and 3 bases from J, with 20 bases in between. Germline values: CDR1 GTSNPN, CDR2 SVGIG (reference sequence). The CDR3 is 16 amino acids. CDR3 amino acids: CAWSPPVGVRDYEQYF. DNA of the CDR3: TGTGCCTGGAGTCCCCCTGTGGGGGTAAGAGACTACGAGCAGTACTTC.

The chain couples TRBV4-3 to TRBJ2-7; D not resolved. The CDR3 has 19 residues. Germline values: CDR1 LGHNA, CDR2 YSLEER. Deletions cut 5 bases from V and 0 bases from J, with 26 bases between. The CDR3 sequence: CASSSHVNFHSPSSYEQYF. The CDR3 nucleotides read TGCGCCAGCAGCTCGCACGTTAATTTCCATAGTCCAAGCTCCTACGAGCAGTACTTC.

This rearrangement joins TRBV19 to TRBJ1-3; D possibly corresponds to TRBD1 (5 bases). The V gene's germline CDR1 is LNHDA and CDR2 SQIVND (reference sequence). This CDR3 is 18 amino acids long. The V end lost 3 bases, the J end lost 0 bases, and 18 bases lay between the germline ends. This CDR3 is CASSISPPHRNSGNTIYF. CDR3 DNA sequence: TGTGCCAGTAGTATTTCACCCCCCCACAGGAACTCTGGAAACACCATATATTTT.

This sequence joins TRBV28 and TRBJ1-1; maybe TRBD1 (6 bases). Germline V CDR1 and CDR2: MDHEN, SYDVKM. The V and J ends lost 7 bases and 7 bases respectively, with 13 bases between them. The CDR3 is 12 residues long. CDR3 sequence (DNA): TGTGCCAGCAAGTCAAGGGGGATTGAAGCTTTCTTT. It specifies CASKSRGIEAFF.

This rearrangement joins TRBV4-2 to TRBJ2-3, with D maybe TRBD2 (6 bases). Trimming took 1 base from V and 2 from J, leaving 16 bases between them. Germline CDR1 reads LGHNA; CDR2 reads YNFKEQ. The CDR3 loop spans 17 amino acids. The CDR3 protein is CASSQGLRDFPTDTQYF. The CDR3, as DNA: TGTGCCAGCAGCCAAGGGCTACGGGACTTTCCCACAGATACGCAGTATTTT.

CDR3 loop: CASRNSGQGASGDTEAFF. DNA for the CDR3: TGTGCCAGCAGGAATTCGGGACAGGGGGCTTCGGGGGACACTGAAGCTTTCTTT. The rearrangement uses TRBV14 and TRBJ1-1; 12 bases match TRBD1. After removal of 6 bases from V and 3 bases from J, the junction contained 14 bases not matched to a gene. This CDR3 region has 18 residues. Germline V gene data show CDR1 as SGHDN and CDR2 as FVKESK.

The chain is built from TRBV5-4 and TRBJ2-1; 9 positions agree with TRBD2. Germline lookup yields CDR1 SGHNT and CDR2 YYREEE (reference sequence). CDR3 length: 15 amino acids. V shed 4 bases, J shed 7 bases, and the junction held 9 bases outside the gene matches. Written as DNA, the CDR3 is TGTGCCAGCAGCAAACCGGGACTAGCCGGTAATGAGCAGTTCTTC. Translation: CASSKPGLAGNEQFF.

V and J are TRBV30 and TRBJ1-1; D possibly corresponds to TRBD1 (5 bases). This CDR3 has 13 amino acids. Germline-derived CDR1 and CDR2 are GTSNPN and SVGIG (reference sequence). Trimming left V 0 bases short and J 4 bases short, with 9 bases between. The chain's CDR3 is CAWSVGGVTEAFF. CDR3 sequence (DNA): TGTGCCTGGAGTGTCGGGGGAGTCACTGAAGCTTTCTTT.

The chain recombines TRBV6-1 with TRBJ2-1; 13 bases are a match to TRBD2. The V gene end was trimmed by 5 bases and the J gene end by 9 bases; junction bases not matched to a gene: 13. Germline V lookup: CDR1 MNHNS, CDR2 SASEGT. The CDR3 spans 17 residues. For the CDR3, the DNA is TGTGCCAGCAGTAAAGGAGGTGGGACTAGCGGGGTGAGTGAGCAGTTCTTC. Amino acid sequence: CASSKGGGTSGVSEQFF.

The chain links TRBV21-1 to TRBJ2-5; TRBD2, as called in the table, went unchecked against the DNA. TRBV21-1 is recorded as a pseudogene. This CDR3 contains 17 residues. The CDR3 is CASSRLDSGGRQETQYF. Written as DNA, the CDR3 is TGTGCCAGCAGCAGATTAGATAGCGGGGGGAGACAAGAGACCCAGTACTTC.

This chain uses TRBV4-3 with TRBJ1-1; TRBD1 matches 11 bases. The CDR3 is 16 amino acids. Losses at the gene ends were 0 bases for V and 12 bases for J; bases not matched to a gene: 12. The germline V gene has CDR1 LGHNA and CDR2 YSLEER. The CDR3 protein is CASSQDSGQGASLTFF. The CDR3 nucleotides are TGCGCCAGCAGCCAAGATTCAGGACAGGGGGCTTCCCTAACTTTCTTT.

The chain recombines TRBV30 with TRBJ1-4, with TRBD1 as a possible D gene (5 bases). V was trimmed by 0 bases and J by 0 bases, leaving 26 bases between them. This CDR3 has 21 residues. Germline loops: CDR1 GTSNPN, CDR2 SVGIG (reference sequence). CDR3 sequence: CAWSVGREESHGQATNEKLFF. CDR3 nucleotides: TGTGCCTGGAGTGTAGGCAGGGAAGAGTCGCATGGGCAAGCAACTAATGAAAAACTGTTTTTT.

CDR3 coding DNA: TGTGCCAGCAGCTTAGTAGGGACAGAAGTGTCCCTTACTGGAAACACCATATATTTT. As protein: CASSLVGTEVSLTGNTIYF. V gene TRBV11-2 combines with J gene TRBJ1-3, with 7 bases matching TRBD1. Germline CDR1 is SGHAT and CDR2 is FQNNGV. The CDR3 has 19 amino acids. Trimming took 1 base from V and 2 from J; bases not matched to a gene: 14.